The present T cell receptor beta chain was sequenced within a study of T cell changes during pregnancy in multiple sclerosis. This clone has only one observation. Trimming at V came to 0 bases and at J to 5 bases, leaving 2 bases not matched to a gene. The CDR3 length is 15 residues. CDR1 SGHNT and CDR2 YYREEE come from the germline V gene (reference sequence). Generated by immunoSEQ multiplex PCR, the TCRdb table keeps only in-frame clones and is missing some. The data contain more than 45,000 clones, about 93% of them seen just once; the ten biggest clones take up over 0.45%. This rearrangement joins TRBV5-4 to TRBJ1-6; 7 nucleotides agree with TRBD1. Here the sequenced sample was CD4+ T cells from peripheral blood mononuclear cells, taken in the first trimester of pregnancy. This TCR came from a female donor with multiple sclerosis, enrolled in a pregnancy study. The CDR3 DNA reads as TGTGCCAGCAGCTTGGGGCAGGGGGATAATTCACCCCTCCACTTT. Translated, it gives CASSLGQGDNSPLHF. Complete variable domain (other parts from reference TRBV5-4 and TRBJ1-6): ETGVTQSPTHLIKTRGQQVTLRCSSQSGHNTVSWYQQALGQGPQFIFQYYREEENGRGNFPPRFSGLQFPNYSSELNVNALELDDSALYLCASSLGQGDNSPLHFGNGTRLTVT.